Below, 9 T cell receptor beta chains from the same sample are listed, as sequenced in a study of blood T cell repertoires in COVID-19. This table comes from immunoSEQ multiplex PCR, and its TCRdb copy is limited to in-frame clones, with some not included. The data hold approximately 300,000 clones, with approximately 86% observed a single time. The source material was peripheral blood. Receptors were obtained from a human donor with COVID-19, enrolled during active disease. The donor label of this sample is uncertain.

V and J are TRBV9 and TRBJ2-7, with D maybe TRBD2 (6 bases). This CDR3 spans 14 amino acids. CDR1 and CDR2 from the germline V gene are SGDLS and YYNGEE. V lost 0 bases and J 2 bases, leaving 9 bases between the germline ends. Here the CDR3 DNA reads TGTGCCAGCAGCGTAGATGCGGGGCCCTACGAGCAGTACTTC. Encoded protein: CASSVDAGPYEQYF.

V and J are TRBV19 and TRBJ1-1; possible D gene TRBD1, 6 bases. The CDR3 is 14 residues long. V was clipped by 7 bases and J by 0 bases, with 12 bases between them. Per germline, CDR1 LNHDA and CDR2 SQIVND (reference sequence). CDR3 protein: CASTLDRLNTEAFF. Written as DNA, the CDR3 is TGTGCCAGTACCCTGGACAGATTGAACACTGAAGCTTTCTTT.

This clone showed up just a few times. The chain is built from TRBV27 and TRBJ1-1, with 7 bases identical to TRBD1. Germline CDR1 and CDR2: MNHEY and SMNVEV (reference sequence). V lost 3 bases and J lost 10; bases outside the gene matches: 14. There are 15 residues in the CDR3. CDR3 in DNA: TGTGCCAGCAGTTTCGACAGGGTTATGTCTGGAATAGCTTTCTTT. The encoded protein is CASSFDRVMSGIAFF.

This chain joins TRBV6-6 and TRBJ2-7; 12 bases are a match to TRBD1. Trimming at V came to 6 bases and at J to 2 bases, leaving 14 bases not matched to a gene. The CDR3 covers 18 residues. The germline V gene has CDR1 MNHNY and CDR2 SVGAGI (reference sequence). The CDR3 DNA is TGTGCCAGCAGCCGAACAGCTCCGGGACAGGGGGCGGCCTACGAGCAGTACTTC. This translates into CASSRTAPGQGAAYEQYF.

This clone has only one observation. The chain carries TRBV4-1 and TRBJ1-1, with D perhaps TRBD1 (5 bases). V was trimmed by 1 base and J by 1 base, leaving 7 bases between them. CDR1 and CDR2 (germline): MGHRA, YSYEKL. The CDR3 consists of 14 residues. The CDR3 sequence is CASSQAGPNTEAFF. In nucleotides, the CDR3 is TGCGCCAGCAGCCAAGCAGGGCCGAACACTGAAGCTTTCTTT.

This chain connects TRBV30 to TRBJ2-7, with D perhaps TRBD2 (5 bases). V was cut by 1 base and J by 0 bases, with 19 bases left in between. The CDR3 loop spans 17 amino acids. CDR1 and CDR2 (germline): GTSNPN, SVGIG (reference sequence). In nucleotides, the CDR3 is TGTGCCTGGAGTGAGGACTTAGGGCTTTCTCTCTCCTACGAGCAGTACTTC. The encoded protein is CAWSEDLGLSLSYEQYF. Complete variable domain (other parts from reference TRBV30 and TRBJ2-7): SQTIHQWPATLVQPVGSPLSLECTVEGTSNPNLYWYRQAAGRGLQLLFYSVGIGQISSEVPQNLSASRPQDRQFILSSKKLLLSDSGFYLCAWSEDLGLSLSYEQYFGPGTRLTVT.

V usage is TRBV7-9 and J usage is TRBJ2-7, with a possible D match to TRBD1 (6 bases). Germline CDR1 reads SEHNR; CDR2 reads FQNEAQ (reference sequence). The CDR3 spans 14 residues. Trimming left V 4 bases short and J 1 base short, with 11 bases between. CDR3 sequence reads: CASSSGQRSYEQYF. DNA of the CDR3: TGTGCCAGCAGCTCTGGACAGAGGTCCTACGAGCAGTACTTC.

The rearrangement joins TRBV2 to TRBJ2-1, with TRBD2 as a possible D gene (5 bases). CDR3 size: 12 residues. The V gene's germline CDR1 is SNHLY and CDR2 FYNNEI. Trimming pared 7 bases from V and 9 bases from J, leaving 13 bases between. DNA of the CDR3: TGTGCCAGCACCCCGCTAGCCGTTGAGCAGTTCTTC. This codes for CASTPLAVEQFF.

The V and J genes are TRBV30 and TRBJ1-1, with D maybe TRBD1 (6 bases). V was trimmed by 4 bases and J by 3 bases, leaving 9 bases between them. The CDR3 totals 12 residues. The germline gives CDR1 GTSNPN, CDR2 SVGIG (reference sequence). The CDR3 spells CAWTTGHTEAFF. In DNA form, the CDR3 reads TGTGCCTGGACTACAGGGCACACTGAAGCTTTCTTT. Full variable domain (rest looked up from reference TRBV30 and TRBJ1-1): SQTIHQWPATLVQPVGSPLSLECTVEGTSNPNLYWYRQAAGRGLQLLFYSVGIGQISSEVPQNLSASRPQDRQFILSSKKLLLSDSGFYLCAWTTGHTEAFFGQGTRLTVV.